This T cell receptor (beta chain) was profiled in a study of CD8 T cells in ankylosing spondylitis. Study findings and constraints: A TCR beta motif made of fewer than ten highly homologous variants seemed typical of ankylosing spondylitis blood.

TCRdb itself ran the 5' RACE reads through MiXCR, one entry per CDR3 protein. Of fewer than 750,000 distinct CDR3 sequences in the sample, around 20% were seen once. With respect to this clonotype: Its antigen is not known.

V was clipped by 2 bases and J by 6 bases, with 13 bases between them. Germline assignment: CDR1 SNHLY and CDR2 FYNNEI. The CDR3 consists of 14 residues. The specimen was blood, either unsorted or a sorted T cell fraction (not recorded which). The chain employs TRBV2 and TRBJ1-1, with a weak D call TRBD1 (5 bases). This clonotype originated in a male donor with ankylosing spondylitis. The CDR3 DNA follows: TGTGCCAGCAGTGAACAGGGTAGGCGCTCTGAAGCTTTCTTT. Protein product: CASSEQGRRSEAFF.